The rows below give T cell receptor beta chains drawn from one sample of a study of blood T cell repertoires in COVID-19. Only in-frame clones appear in the TCRdb table, and some are missing; sequencing was by immunoSEQ multiplex PCR. The top ten clones hold about 15% of a sample with 45,000 to 55,000 clones, about three quarters of them seen once. Sequencing used peripheral blood. The source is a human donor with active or convalescent COVID-19. The donor label of this sample is uncertain. The CDR3 runs from the conserved cysteine through the conserved F or W. D genes are given only for firm matches. Clone sizes are given selectively: once, few, many, or a class where the clone is expanded.

cdr3_nt,cdr3_aa,clone_size,d_call,v_call,j_call
TGTGCCAGCGGGCCAACAGGGGTATATGGCTACACCTTC,CASGPTGVYGYTF,.,TRBD1,TRBV28,TRBJ1-2
TGTGCCAGCACTGAACTAGCGGGAGGCGTAGGCAAAAACATTCAGTACTTC,CASTELAGGVGKNIQYF,.,TRBD2,TRBV5-6,TRBJ2-4
TGTGCCAGCAGATTCCCGGGACAGAATAGCAATCAGCCCCAGCATTTT,CASRFPGQNSNQPQHF,.,TRBD1,TRBV6-4,TRBJ1-5
TGTGCCAGCAGTCCCGGGACTTACACAGATACGCAGTATTTT,CASSPGTYTDTQYF,few,.,TRBV7-8,TRBJ2-3
TGTGCCAGCAGCCTACTCCCCGGGACAGGGATCTACGAGCAGTACTTC,CASSLLPGTGIYEQYF,once,TRBD1,TRBV5-5,TRBJ2-7
TGTGCCAGCAGTGAAGTCATCTACGAGCAGTACTTC,CASSEVIYEQYF,few,.,TRBV6-1,TRBJ2-7
TGTGCCAGCAGCTTAGGACAGGGTGCAGATACGCAGTATTTT,CASSLGQGADTQYF,.,TRBD1,TRBV7-6,TRBJ2-3
TGTGCCAGCAGTTACGACAGGGGCTCCTACGAGCAGTACTTC,CASSYDRGSYEQYF,.,TRBD1,TRBV6-5,TRBJ2-7
TGTGCCAGCAGCTTAATGTCGGGAGGGCCGGGCACCGGGGAGCTGTTTTTT,CASSLMSGGPGTGELFF,once,TRBD2,TRBV7-3,TRBJ2-2
TGTGCCAGCAGCGGCCCAGGGGGGAGCTCTGGAAACACCATATATTTT,CASSGPGGSSGNTIYF,few,TRBD1,TRBV7-3,TRBJ1-3
TGCGCCAGCAACAAAGGGGGCTGGACTGAAGCTTTCTTT,CASNKGGWTEAFF,few,TRBD1,TRBV5-1,TRBJ1-1
TGTGCCAGCAGTCGAGGGCTCGGGGCCAACGTCCTGACTTTC,CASSRGLGANVLTF,.,.,TRBV2,TRBJ2-6
TGTGCCAGCAGCTTTGGACAGGGGGCGGGTAATGAGCAGTTCTTC,CASSFGQGAGNEQFF,few,TRBD1,TRBV7-9,TRBJ2-1